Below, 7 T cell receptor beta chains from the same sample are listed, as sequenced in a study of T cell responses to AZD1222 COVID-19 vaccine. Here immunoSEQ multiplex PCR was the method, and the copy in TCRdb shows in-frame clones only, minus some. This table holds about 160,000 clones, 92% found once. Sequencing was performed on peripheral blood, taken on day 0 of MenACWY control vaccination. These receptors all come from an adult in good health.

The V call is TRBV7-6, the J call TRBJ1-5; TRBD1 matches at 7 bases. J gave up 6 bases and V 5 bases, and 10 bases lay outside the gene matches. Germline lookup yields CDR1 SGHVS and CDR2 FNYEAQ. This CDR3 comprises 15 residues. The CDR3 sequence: CASSGRQGRGQPQHF. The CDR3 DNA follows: TGTGCCAGCAGCGGACGACAGGGAAGGGGTCAGCCCCAGCATTTT.

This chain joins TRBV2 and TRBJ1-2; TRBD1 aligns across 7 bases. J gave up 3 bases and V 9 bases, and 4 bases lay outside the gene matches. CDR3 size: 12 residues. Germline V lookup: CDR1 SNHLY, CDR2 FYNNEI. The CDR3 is CARSGGDYGYTF. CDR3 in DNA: TGTGCCAGGTCAGGGGGAGACTATGGCTACACCTTC.

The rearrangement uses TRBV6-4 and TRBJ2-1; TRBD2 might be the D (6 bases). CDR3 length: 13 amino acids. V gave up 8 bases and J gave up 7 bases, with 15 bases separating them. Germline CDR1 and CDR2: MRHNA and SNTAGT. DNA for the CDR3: TGTGCCAGCGGCTCTGGGACTTTTAATGAGCAGTTCTTC. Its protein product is CASGSGTFNEQFF.

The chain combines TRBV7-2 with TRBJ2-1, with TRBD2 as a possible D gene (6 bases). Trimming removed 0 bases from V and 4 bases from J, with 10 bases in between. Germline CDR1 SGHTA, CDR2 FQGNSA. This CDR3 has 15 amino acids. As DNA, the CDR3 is TGTGCCAGCAGCTTAGCGGCGGGACGTTACAATGAGCAGTTCTTC. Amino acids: CASSLAAGRYNEQFF. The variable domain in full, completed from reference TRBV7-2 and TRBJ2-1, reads GAGVSQSPSNKVTEKGKDVELRCDPISGHTALYWYRQSLGQGLEFLIYFQGNSAPDKSGLPSDRFSAERTGGSVSTLTIQRTQQEDSAVYLCASSLAAGRYNEQFFGPGTRLTVL.

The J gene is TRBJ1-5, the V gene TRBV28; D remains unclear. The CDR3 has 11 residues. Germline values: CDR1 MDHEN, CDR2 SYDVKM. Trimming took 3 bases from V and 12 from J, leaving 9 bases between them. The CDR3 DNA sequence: TGTGCCAGCAGTTTCTACGCCAACCAGCATTTT. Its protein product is CASSFYANQHF.

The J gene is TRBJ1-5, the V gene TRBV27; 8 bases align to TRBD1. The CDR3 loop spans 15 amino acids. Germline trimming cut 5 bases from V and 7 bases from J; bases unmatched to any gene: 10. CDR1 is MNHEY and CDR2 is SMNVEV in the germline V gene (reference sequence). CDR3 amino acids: CASSLPPQGAQPQHF. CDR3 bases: TGTGCCAGCAGTCTCCCCCCTCAGGGGGCGCAGCCCCAGCATTTT.

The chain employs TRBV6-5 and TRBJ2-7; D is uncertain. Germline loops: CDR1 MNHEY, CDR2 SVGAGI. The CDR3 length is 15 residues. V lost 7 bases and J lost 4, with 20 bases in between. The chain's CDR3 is CASTQRSGPQYEQYF. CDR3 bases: TGTGCCAGCACCCAACGGTCGGGCCCCCAATACGAGCAGTACTTC.